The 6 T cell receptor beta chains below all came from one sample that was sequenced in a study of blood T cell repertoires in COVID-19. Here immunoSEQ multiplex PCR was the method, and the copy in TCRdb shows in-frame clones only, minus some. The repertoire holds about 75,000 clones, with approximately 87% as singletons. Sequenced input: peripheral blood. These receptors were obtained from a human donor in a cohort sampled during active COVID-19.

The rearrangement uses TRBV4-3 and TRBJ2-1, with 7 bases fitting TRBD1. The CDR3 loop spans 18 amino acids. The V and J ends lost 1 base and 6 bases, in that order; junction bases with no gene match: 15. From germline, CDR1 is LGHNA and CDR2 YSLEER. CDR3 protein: CASSQGPNRGPTSNEQFF. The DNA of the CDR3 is TGCGCCAGCAGCCAAGGCCCTAACAGGGGCCCTACCAGCAATGAGCAGTTCTTC.

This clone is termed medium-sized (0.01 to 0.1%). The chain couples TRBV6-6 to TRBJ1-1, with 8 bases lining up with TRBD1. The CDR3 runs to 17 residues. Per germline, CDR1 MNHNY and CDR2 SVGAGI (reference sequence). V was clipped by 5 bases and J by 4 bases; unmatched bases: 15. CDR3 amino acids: CASSPTEPSDRGTEAFF. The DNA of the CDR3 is TGTGCCAGCAGTCCTACTGAACCGTCCGACAGGGGCACTGAAGCTTTCTTT.

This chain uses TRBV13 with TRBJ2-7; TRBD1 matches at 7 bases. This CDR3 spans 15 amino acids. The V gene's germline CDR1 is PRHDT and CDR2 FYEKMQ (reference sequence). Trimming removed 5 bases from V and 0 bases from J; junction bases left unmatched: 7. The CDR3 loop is CASSPRGGNSYEQYF. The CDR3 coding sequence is TGTGCCAGCAGCCCGCGAGGGGGCAACTCCTACGAGCAGTACTTC. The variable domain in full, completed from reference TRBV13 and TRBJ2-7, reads AAGVIQSPRHLIKEKRETATLKCYPIPRHDTVYWYQQGPGQDPQFLISFYEKMQSDKGSIPDRFSAQQFSDYHSELNMSSLELGDSALYFCASSPRGGNSYEQYFGPGTRLTVT.

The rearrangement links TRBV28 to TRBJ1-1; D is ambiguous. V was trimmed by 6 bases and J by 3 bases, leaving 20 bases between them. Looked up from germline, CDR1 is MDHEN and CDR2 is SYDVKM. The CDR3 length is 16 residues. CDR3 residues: CASSNLWAGGDTEAFF. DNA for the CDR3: TGTGCCAGCAGCAATCTGTGGGCGGGTGGGGACACTGAAGCTTTCTTT.

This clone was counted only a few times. The CDR3 coding sequence is TGTGCCAGTAGTGTGACTAGCGGGACGTCCTACGAGCAGTACTTC. Protein product: CASSVTSGTSYEQYF. The chain uses TRBV19 and TRBJ2-7; 11 bases map to TRBD2. Trimming removed 5 bases from V and 1 base from J; junction bases left unmatched: 4. CDR3 size: 15 residues. Germline V lookup: CDR1 LNHDA, CDR2 SQIVND (reference sequence).

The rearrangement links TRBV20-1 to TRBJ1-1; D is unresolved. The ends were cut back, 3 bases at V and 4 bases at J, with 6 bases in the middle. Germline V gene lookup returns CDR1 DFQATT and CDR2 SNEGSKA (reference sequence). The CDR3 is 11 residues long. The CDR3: CSARPGTEAFF. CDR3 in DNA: TGCAGTGCTAGGCCGGGCACTGAAGCTTTCTTT.